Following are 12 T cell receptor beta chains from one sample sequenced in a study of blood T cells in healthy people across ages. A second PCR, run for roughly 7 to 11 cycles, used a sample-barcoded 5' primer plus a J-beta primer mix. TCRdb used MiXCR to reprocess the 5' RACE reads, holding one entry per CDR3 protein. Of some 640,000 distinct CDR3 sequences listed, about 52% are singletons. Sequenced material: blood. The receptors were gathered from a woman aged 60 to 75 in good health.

The CDR3 here is CASSDSAGANIQYF. The CDR3 region has the DNA TGTGCCAGCAGTGACTCGGCAGGGGCAAACATTCAGTACTTC. V and J are TRBV6-4 and TRBJ2-4; maybe TRBD1 (6 bases). CDR1 and CDR2 (germline): MRHNA, SNTAGT. Trimming shortened V by 0 bases and J by 6 bases, and 9 bases separated the two germline ends. The CDR3 runs 14 residues.

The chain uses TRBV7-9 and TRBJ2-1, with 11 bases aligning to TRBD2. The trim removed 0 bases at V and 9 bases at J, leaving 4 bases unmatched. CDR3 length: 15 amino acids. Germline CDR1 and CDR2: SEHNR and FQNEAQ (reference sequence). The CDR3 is CASSLASGRAGEQFF. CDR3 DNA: TGTGCCAGCAGCTTAGCTAGCGGGAGGGCCGGTGAGCAGTTCTTC.

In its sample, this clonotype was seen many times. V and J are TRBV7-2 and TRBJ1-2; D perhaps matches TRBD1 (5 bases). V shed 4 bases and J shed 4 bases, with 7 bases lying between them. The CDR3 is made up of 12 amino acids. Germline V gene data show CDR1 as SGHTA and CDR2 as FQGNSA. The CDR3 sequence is CASSSGGYGYTF. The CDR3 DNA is TGTGCCAGCAGCTCCGGGGGCTATGGCTACACCTTC.

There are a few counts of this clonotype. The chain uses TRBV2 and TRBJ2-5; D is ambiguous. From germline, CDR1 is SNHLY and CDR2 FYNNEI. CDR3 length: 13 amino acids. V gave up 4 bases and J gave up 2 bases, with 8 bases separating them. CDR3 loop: CASSGTEQETQYF. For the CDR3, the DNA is TGTGCCAGCAGTGGTACAGAGCAAGAGACCCAGTACTTC.

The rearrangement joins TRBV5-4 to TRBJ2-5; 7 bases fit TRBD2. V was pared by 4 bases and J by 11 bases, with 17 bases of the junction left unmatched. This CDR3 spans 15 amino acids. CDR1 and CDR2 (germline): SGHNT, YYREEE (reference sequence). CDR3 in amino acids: CASSRGVASSNEQYF. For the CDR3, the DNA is TGTGCCAGCAGCCGGGGGGTGGCCAGCTCCAATGAGCAGTACTTC. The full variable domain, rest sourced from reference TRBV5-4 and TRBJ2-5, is ETGVTQSPTHLIKTRGQQVTLRCSSQSGHNTVSWYQQALGQGPQFIFQYYREEENGRGNFPPRFSGLQFPNYSSELNVNALELDDSALYLCASSRGVASSNEQYFGPGTRLLVL.

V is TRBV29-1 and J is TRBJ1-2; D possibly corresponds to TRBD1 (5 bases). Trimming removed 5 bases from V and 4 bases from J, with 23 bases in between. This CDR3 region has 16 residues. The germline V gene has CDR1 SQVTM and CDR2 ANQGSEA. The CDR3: CSVIPSGGTGIYGYTF. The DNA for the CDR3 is TGCAGCGTTATACCCTCGGGAGGGACCGGTATCTATGGCTACACCTTC.

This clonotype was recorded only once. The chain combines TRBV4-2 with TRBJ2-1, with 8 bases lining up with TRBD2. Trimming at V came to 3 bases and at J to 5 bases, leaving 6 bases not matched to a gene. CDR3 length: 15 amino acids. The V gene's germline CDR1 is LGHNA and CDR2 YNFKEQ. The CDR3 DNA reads TGTGCCAGCAGCCAGGTAGCGGGGTCCCACAATGAGCAGTTCTTC. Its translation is CASSQVAGSHNEQFF.

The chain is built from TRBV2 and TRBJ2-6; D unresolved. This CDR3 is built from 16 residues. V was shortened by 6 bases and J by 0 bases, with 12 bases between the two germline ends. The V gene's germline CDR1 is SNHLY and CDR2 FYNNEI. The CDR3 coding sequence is TGTGCCAGCAGCCCCGGGCGGCTCTCTGGGGCCAACGTCCTGACTTTC. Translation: CASSPGRLSGANVLTF.

CDR3 sequence: CASSRDYTQDSDTQYF. CDR3 nucleotides: TGCGCCAGCAGCCGCGACTACACTCAGGATTCGGATACGCAGTATTTT. The chain couples TRBV4-3 to TRBJ2-3; a weak D match, TRBD2 (5 bases). Germline CDR1 is LGHNA and CDR2 is YSLEER. This CDR3 contains 16 residues. With 4 bases removed from V and 6 bases from J, the gap between germline ends came to 20 bases.

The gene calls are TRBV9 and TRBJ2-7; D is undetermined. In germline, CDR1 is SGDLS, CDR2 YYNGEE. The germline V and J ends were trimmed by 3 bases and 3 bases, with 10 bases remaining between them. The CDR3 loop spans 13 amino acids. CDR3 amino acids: CASSGRPNYEQYF. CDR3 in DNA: TGTGCCAGCAGCGGAAGACCAAACTACGAGCAGTACTTC. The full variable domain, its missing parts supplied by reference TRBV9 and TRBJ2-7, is DSGVTQTPKHLITATGQRVTLRCSPRSGDLSVYWYQQSLDQGLQFLIQYYNGEERAKGNILERFSAQQFPDLHSELNLSSLELGDSALYFCASSGRPNYEQYFGPGTRLTVT.

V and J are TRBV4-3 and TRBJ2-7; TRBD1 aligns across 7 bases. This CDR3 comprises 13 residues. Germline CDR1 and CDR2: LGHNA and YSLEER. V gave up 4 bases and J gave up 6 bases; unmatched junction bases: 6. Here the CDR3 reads CASSRLQGSEQYF. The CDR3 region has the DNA TGCGCCAGCAGCCGCTTACAGGGGAGCGAGCAGTACTTC.

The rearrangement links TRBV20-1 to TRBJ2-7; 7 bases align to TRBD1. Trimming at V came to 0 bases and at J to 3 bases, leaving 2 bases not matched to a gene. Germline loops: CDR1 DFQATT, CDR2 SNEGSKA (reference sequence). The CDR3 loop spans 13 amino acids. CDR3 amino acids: CSAREWDSYEQYF. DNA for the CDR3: TGCAGTGCTAGAGAGTGGGACAGCTACGAGCAGTACTTC.